This record concerns one TCR beta chain sequence. Its antigen is as yet unknown. V was cut by 5 bases and J by 8 bases, with 12 bases left in between. There are 13 residues in the CDR3. In germline, CDR1 is KGHSH, CDR2 LQKENI. Assay used: immunoSEQ multiplex PCR; TCRdb lists only in-frame clones, some missing. Of roughly 25,000 clones in the sample, about 80% were seen once. These data come from a study of OX40 agonist ivuxolimab in advanced cancers. General study findings and limits: Expanded clones were, on average, more numerous in CD8+ T cells than in CD4+. Circulating CD4+ and CD8+ T cells showed clonal expansion by week 6 at 0.1 to 3.0 mg/kg.

Source: CD4+ or CD8+ T cells sorted from blood, taken in a trial of the OX40 agonist ivuxolimab. This rearrangement joins TRBV18 to TRBJ2-2, with D maybe TRBD1 (5 bases). The TCR comes from an adult with an advanced solid tumor such as melanoma, head and neck, liver or kidney cancer. This CDR3 reads CASSKDTGGELFF. DNA for the CDR3: TGTGCCAGCTCAAAGGACACTGGTGGGGAGCTGTTTTTT.